The rows below give T cell receptor beta chains drawn from one sample of a study of cytomegalovirus exposure and HLA in healthy donors. Sequencing used immunoSEQ multiplex PCR; TCRdb keeps in-frame clones, though not all of them. Of about 280,000 clones listed, approximately 90% were seen once; the top ten hold around 2.1%. The material sequenced was PBMCs. These receptors were obtained from a woman under 30 in good health and CMV-seronegative. Each CDR3 is given with its conserved first and last residue. A D gene is named only where the DNA matches it firmly. Rows may omit the clone size; those that give it use once, few, many or a size class.

cdr3_aa | cdr3_nt | clone_size | j_call | d_call | v_call
CASSLNPAPPSYNEQFF | TGTGCCAGCAGCTTAAATCCAGCGCCCCCGTCTTACAATGAGCAGTTCTTC | once | TRBJ2-1 | NA | TRBV7-2
CASSTGGAKFHNEQFF | TGTGCCAGCAGTACGGGGGGGGCTAAGTTCCACAATGAGCAGTTCTTC | NA | TRBJ2-1 | TRBD2 | TRBV25-1
CASSLGLAGGGTDTQYF | TGTGCCAGCAGCTTAGGACTAGCGGGGGGGGGCACAGATACGCAGTATTTT | NA | TRBJ2-3 | TRBD2 | TRBV7-2
CASGLGYSPVSYEQYF | TGTGCTAGTGGTTTGGGGTACAGCCCTGTCTCCTACGAGCAGTACTTC | NA | TRBJ2-7 | NA | TRBV12-5
CASSLDSEVVTQYF | TGTGCCAGCAGCTTAGACTCCGAGGTGGTTACCCAGTACTTC | NA | TRBJ2-5 | NA | TRBV7-8
CASSWGTVNTEAFF | TGTGCCAGCAGCTGGGGGACAGTGAACACTGAAGCTTTCTTT | NA | TRBJ1-1 | TRBD1 | TRBV11-2
CASSPSPTNYGYTF | TGTGCCAGCAGCCCAAGCCCTACTAACTATGGCTACACCTTC | few | TRBJ1-2 | NA | TRBV7-9
CASSGPGQGASTNEKLFF | TGTGCCAGCAGCGGGCCGGGACAGGGGGCATCAACTAATGAAAAACTGTTTTTT | NA | TRBJ1-4 | TRBD1 | TRBV9
CASSGSGGGDEQFF | TGCGCCAGCAGCGGGAGCGGGGGAGGTGATGAGCAGTTCTTC | once | TRBJ2-1 | TRBD2 | TRBV5-1
CASSPGLAGYNEQFF | TGTGCCAGCAGCCCAGGACTAGCGGGATACAATGAGCAGTTCTTC | NA | TRBJ2-1 | TRBD2 | TRBV7-3
CASVTGSYNSPLHF | TGTGCCAGCGTGACGGGCTCCTATAATTCACCCCTCCACTTT | once | TRBJ1-6 | NA | TRBV28
CASRANRGPTNEKLFF | TGTGCCAGCAGGGCGAACAGAGGGCCAACTAATGAAAAACTGTTTTTT | NA | TRBJ1-4 | NA | TRBV2
CASSERAAVGSPLHF | TGTGCCAGCAGTGAACGCGCCGCGGTAGGTTCACCCCTCCACTTT | NA | TRBJ1-6 | NA | TRBV6-4
CASSLAKQGSSYEQYF | TGTGCCAGCAGCTTGGCCAAACAGGGAAGCTCCTACGAGCAGTACTTC | NA | TRBJ2-7 | NA | TRBV5-6
CASSSTLAPRGDTQYF | TGTGCCAGCAGCTCGACACTAGCTCCCCGTGGGGATACGCAGTATTTT | once | TRBJ2-3 | NA | TRBV7-2
CASREGGNTEAFF | TGTGCCAGCAGGGAGGGCGGGAACACTGAAGCTTTCTTT | NA | TRBJ1-1 | NA | TRBV2
CASSMDRGLYQETQYF | TGTGCCAGTAGTATGGACAGGGGGTTGTACCAAGAGACCCAGTACTTC | NA | TRBJ2-5 | TRBD1 | TRBV19
CASSLVGDSPLHF | TGCGCCAGCAGCTTGGTCGGGGATTCACCCCTCCACTTT | NA | TRBJ1-6 | NA | TRBV5-1
CASRPFRKGTDTQYF | TGTGCCAGCAGACCCTTCAGGAAGGGCACAGATACGCAGTATTTT | NA | TRBJ2-3 | NA | TRBV6-4
CASSWRQMNTEAFF | TGTGCCAGCAGCTGGAGACAGATGAACACTGAAGCTTTCTTT | NA | TRBJ1-1 | NA | TRBV11-2
CASSFLGSAGANVLTF | TGTGCCAGCAGTTTTCTGGGCTCGGCTGGGGCCAACGTCCTGACTTTC | once | TRBJ2-6 | NA | TRBV27
CASSSADRDNQPQHF | TGTGCCAGCAGTAGCGCCGACCGGGATAATCAGCCCCAGCATTTT | NA | TRBJ1-5 | NA | TRBV6-5
CASTPQGTTNEKLFF | TGTGCCAGCACCCCACAGGGGACAACTAATGAAAAACTGTTTTTT | NA | TRBJ1-4 | TRBD1 | TRBV9
CASAQGPYEQYF | TGTGCCAGCGCGCAGGGGCCGTACGAGCAGTACTTC | NA | TRBJ2-7 | NA | TRBV6-5
CASGLGRGTQSPLHF | TGTGCTAGTGGTTTGGGCAGGGGGACGCAATCACCCCTCCACTTT | NA | TRBJ1-6 | TRBD1 | TRBV12-5
CASSPPGGAGEQFF | TGCGCCAGCAGCCCACCGGGGGGGGCCGGTGAGCAGTTCTTC | NA | TRBJ2-1 | TRBD2 | TRBV5-1
CASSLALATYNEQFF | TGCGCCAGCAGCTTGGCACTAGCCACTTACAATGAGCAGTTCTTC | NA | TRBJ2-1 | NA | TRBV5-1
CAWSVREGTPEAFF | TGTGCCTGGAGTGTACGGGAGGGGACCCCTGAAGCTTTCTTT | NA | TRBJ1-1 | NA | TRBV30
CASRGDRLNTEAFF | TGTGCCAGCCGTGGGGACAGGCTGAACACTGAAGCTTTCTTT | NA | TRBJ1-1 | TRBD1 | TRBV2
CAWRTSGGYEQYF | TGTGCCTGGAGGACTAGCGGGGGTTACGAGCAGTACTTC | NA | TRBJ2-7 | TRBD2 | TRBV30
CASSSSALNTEAFF | TGTGCCAGCAGCTCGAGCGCTCTGAACACTGAAGCTTTCTTT | once | TRBJ1-1 | NA | TRBV7-9
CASSQDRRNTEAFF | TGTGCCAGCAGCCAAGATAGGAGAAACACTGAAGCTTTCTTT | NA | TRBJ1-1 | NA | TRBV14
CASSTTQSSYEQYF | TGTGCCAGTAGTACGACACAGAGCTCCTACGAGCAGTACTTC | few | TRBJ2-7 | NA | TRBV19
CSVEGGLEGTYNEQFF | TGCAGCGTGGAAGGAGGGTTGGAAGGAACCTACAATGAGCAGTTCTTC | NA | TRBJ2-1 | NA | TRBV29-1
CAIQRDRGQNEQYF | TGTGCCATTCAGCGCGACAGGGGGCAAAACGAGCAGTACTTC | NA | TRBJ2-7 | TRBD1 | TRBV10-3